The 19 T cell receptor beta chains listed next were all sequenced from one sample in a study of blood T cell repertoires in COVID-19. The assay was immunoSEQ multiplex PCR, and TCRdb's table has in-frame clones only and misses some. The table has just under 85,000 clones, around 84% seen once. What was sequenced was peripheral blood. These receptors were obtained from an elderly man with active or convalescent COVID-19.

This sequence joins TRBV6-5 and TRBJ1-2; no definite D call. This CDR3 has 13 residues. Germline values: CDR1 MNHEY, CDR2 SVGAGI. Between the trimmed V and J ends, which lost 6 bases and 6 bases, there was a span of 14 bases. The CDR3 protein is CASRRAGDHGYTF. The DNA of the CDR3 is TGTGCCAGCAGGAGGGCAGGAGATCATGGCTACACCTTC.

J is TRBJ1-2 and V is TRBV11-2, with 8 bases matching TRBD1. Germline values: CDR1 SGHAT, CDR2 FQNNGV. The CDR3 consists of 14 residues. The V segment lost 5 bases and the J segment 8 bases; nucleotides outside the gene matches: 10. Here the CDR3 reads CASSRDRGSSGYTF. The CDR3 DNA follows: TGTGCCAGCAGCCGCGACAGGGGTTCAAGCGGCTACACCTTC.

The chain uses TRBV6-5 and TRBJ1-3, with D unclear. This CDR3 is 15 amino acids long. Germline CDR1 MNHEY, CDR2 SVGAGI. V was shortened by 0 bases and J by 0 bases, with 6 bases between the two germline ends. CDR3 protein: CASSYSRPSGNTIYF. Here the CDR3 DNA reads TGTGCCAGCAGTTACTCGAGGCCCTCTGGAAACACCATATATTTT.

The chain is built from TRBV27 and TRBJ1-1; D call uncertain. Per the germline V gene, CDR1 is MNHEY and CDR2 is SMNVEV (reference sequence). Trimming stripped 5 bases from V and 0 bases from J, with 7 bases between. The CDR3 length is 13 residues. The CDR3 loop is CASSNQVNTEAFF. Here the CDR3 DNA reads TGTGCCAGCAGTAATCAGGTGAACACTGAAGCTTTCTTT.

V usage is TRBV9 and J usage is TRBJ2-5, with TRBD1 matching over 8 bases. The CDR3 length is 16 residues. Germline V gene lookup returns CDR1 SGDLS and CDR2 YYNGEE. Unmatched junction bases numbered 4, after V lost 0 bases and J lost 0 bases. In nucleotides, the CDR3 is TGTGCCAGCAGCGTAGCGGCAGGGGGCTACCAAGAGACCCAGTACTTC. Its translation: CASSVAAGGYQETQYF.

The chain links TRBV19 to TRBJ2-3; 10 positions match TRBD2. Germline CDR1 and CDR2: LNHDA and SQIVND (reference sequence). V lost 11 bases to trimming and J lost 4 bases; unmatched junction nucleotides: 9. This CDR3 contains 14 residues. The CDR3 protein is CAARTSGTADTQYF. DNA of the CDR3: TGTGCCGCGCGGACTAGCGGAACCGCAGATACGCAGTATTTT.

This rearrangement joins TRBV19 to TRBJ1-2, with D possibly TRBD1 on 5 matching bases. The CDR3 covers 12 residues. V was trimmed by 7 bases and J by 4 bases, leaving 10 bases between them. CDR1 and CDR2 (germline): LNHDA, SQIVND (reference sequence). The CDR3 protein is CASTLGPYGYTF. The CDR3 DNA sequence: TGTGCCAGTACTCTGGGGCCCTATGGCTACACCTTC. Variable domain in full (rest from reference TRBV19 and TRBJ1-2): DGGITQSPKYLFRKEGQNVTLSCEQNLNHDAMYWYRQDPGQGLRLIYYSQIVNDFQKGDIAEGYSVSREKKESFPLTVTSAQKNPTAFYLCASTLGPYGYTFGSGTRLTVV.

The chain links TRBV5-8 to TRBJ2-3; D not certain. Per the germline V gene, CDR1 is SGHTS and CDR2 is YDEGEE. Trimming took off 9 bases at V and 3 bases at J, with 11 bases between the two ends. This CDR3 is 12 amino acids long. DNA of the CDR3: TGTGCCACCCCGAGATTTACAGATACGCAGTATTTT. It specifies CATPRFTDTQYF. Drawing the rest from reference TRBV5-8 and TRBJ2-3, the complete variable domain is EAGVTQSPTHLIKTRGQQATLRCSPISGHTSVYWYQQALGLGLQFLLWYDEGEERNRGNFPPRFSGRQFPNYSSELNVNALELEDSALYLCATPRFTDTQYFGPGTRLTVL.

The rearrangement joins TRBV18 to TRBJ2-7; the D gene is possibly TRBD2 (5 bases). The CDR3 totals 14 residues. Germline V lookup: CDR1 KGHSH, CDR2 LQKENI. The V end lost 6 bases, the J end lost 2 bases, and 14 bases lay between the germline ends. In DNA, the CDR3 is TGTGCCAGCTCCCCCGACGGGGTTGCCTACGAGCAGTACGTC. The encoded protein is CASSPDGVAYEQYV.

The rearrangement joins TRBV18 to TRBJ1-3; no clear D. Trimming shortened V by 3 bases and J by 0 bases, and 9 bases separated the two germline ends. The germline CDR1 and CDR2 sequences are KGHSH and LQKENI. This CDR3 spans 15 amino acids. The CDR3 DNA follows: TGTGCCAGCTCACCCCCAGGTTCCTCTGGAAACACCATATATTTT. It yields the protein CASSPPGSSGNTIYF.

The chain uses TRBV6-5 and TRBJ2-3; 8 nucleotides match TRBD1. After removal of 0 bases from V and 6 bases from J, the junction contained 5 bases not matched to a gene. The CDR3 length is 15 residues. Germline V CDR1 and CDR2: MNHEY, SVGAGI. CDR3 coding DNA: TGTGCCAGCAGTTACTCGCGGACAGGGCAGGATACGCAGTATTTT. Translation: CASSYSRTGQDTQYF.

The CDR3 reads CASSFRDLRGGYTF. CDR3 DNA sequence: TGTGCCAGCAGTTTTAGGGACTTGAGGGGTGGCTACACCTTC. The chain couples TRBV27 to TRBJ1-2, with D perhaps matching TRBD1 (5 bases). Germline values: CDR1 MNHEY, CDR2 SMNVEV (reference sequence). The germline V and J ends were trimmed by 3 bases and 7 bases, with 15 bases remaining between them. This CDR3 has 14 residues.

V usage is TRBV2 and J usage is TRBJ2-1, with TRBD1 matching 7 bases. Germline V CDR1 and CDR2: SNHLY, FYNNEI. The trim removed 6 bases at V and 10 bases at J, leaving 6 bases unmatched. This CDR3 spans 12 amino acids. CDR3 region: CASRGTDREQFF. The CDR3 coding sequence is TGTGCCAGCAGGGGGACAGATAGGGAGCAGTTCTTC.

V usage is TRBV29-1 and J usage is TRBJ2-3; possibly TRBD1 for D (6 bases). Germline lookup yields CDR1 SQVTM and CDR2 ANQGSEA. The CDR3 contains 12 residues. The CDR3 sequence is CGHTGKLDTQYF. The CDR3 coding sequence is TGCGGCCATACAGGGAAGCTGGATACGCAGTATTTT.

This rearrangement joins TRBV6-5 to TRBJ2-7; possible D gene TRBD2, 5 bases. The CDR3 length is 13 residues. V was shortened by 7 bases and J by 2 bases, with 12 bases between the two germline ends. CDR1 is MNHEY and CDR2 is SVGAGI in the germline V gene. The DNA for the CDR3 is TGTGCCAGCACATCCTCCGGGGCCTACGAGCAGTACGTC. It specifies CASTSSGAYEQYV.

The chain is built from TRBV7-2 and TRBJ2-3; D is undetermined. Per germline, CDR1 SGHTA and CDR2 FQGNSA. Trimming shortened V by 1 base and J by 2 bases, and 13 bases separated the two germline ends. This CDR3 contains 16 residues. The CDR3 DNA follows: TGTGCCAGCAGCTTAGGTCTGGGCTCGAACACAGATACGCAGTATTTT. Encoded protein: CASSLGLGSNTDTQYF.

This clone was observed once. The chain combines TRBV10-3 with TRBJ1-3; D is unclear. The CDR3 is 14 amino acids. The V end lost 8 bases, the J end lost 0 bases, and 11 bases lay between the germline ends. Germline loops: CDR1 ENHRY, CDR2 SYGVKD. CDR3 amino acids: CAIRPGSSGNTIYF. In DNA form, the CDR3 reads TGTGCCATCCGGCCCGGGAGCTCTGGAAACACCATATATTTT.

The V gene is TRBV5-1, the J gene TRBJ1-4; tentatively, D is TRBD1 (6 bases). V dropped 0 bases and J dropped 5 bases, with 8 bases sitting between them. CDR1 and CDR2 (germline): SGHRS, YFSETQ. CDR3 size: 14 residues. The CDR3 DNA is TGCGCCAGCAGCTTGGGACAGGACAATGAAAAACTGTTTTTT. This translates into CASSLGQDNEKLFF.

This chain uses TRBV7-9 with TRBJ2-2; 7 nucleotides agree with TRBD2. From germline, CDR1 is SEHNR and CDR2 FQNEAQ (reference sequence). The CDR3 sequence is 16 residues long. V was pared by 5 bases and J by 5 bases, with 11 bases of the junction left unmatched. Here the CDR3 reads CASSPPGGRVTGELFF. The CDR3 nucleotides are TGTGCCAGCAGCCCACCGGGCGGGAGAGTTACCGGGGAGCTGTTTTTT.